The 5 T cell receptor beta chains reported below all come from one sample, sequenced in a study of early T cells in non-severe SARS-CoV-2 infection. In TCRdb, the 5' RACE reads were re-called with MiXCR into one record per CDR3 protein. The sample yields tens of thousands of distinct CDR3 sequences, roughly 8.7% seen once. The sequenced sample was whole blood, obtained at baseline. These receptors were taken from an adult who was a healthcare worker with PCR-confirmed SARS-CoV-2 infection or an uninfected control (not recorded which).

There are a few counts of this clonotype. The CDR3 reads CASSEALASYEQYF. The CDR3 DNA sequence: TGTGCCAGCAGTGAAGCGCTTGCGTCCTACGAGCAGTACTTC. J is TRBJ2-7 and V is TRBV2; D remains ambiguous. The germline V gene has CDR1 SNHLY and CDR2 FYNNEI. The CDR3 is made up of 14 amino acids. V lost 0 bases and J 1 base, leaving 7 bases between the germline ends.

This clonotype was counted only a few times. The CDR3 region has the DNA TGCAGTGCTAGAGATGGTACGCAGTATTTT. Translating gives CSARDGTQYF. The rearrangement links TRBV20-1 to TRBJ2-3, with no clear D. V was trimmed by 0 bases and J by 8 bases, leaving 3 bases between them. The germline CDR1 and CDR2 sequences are DFQATT and SNEGSKA (reference sequence). The CDR3 runs 10 residues.

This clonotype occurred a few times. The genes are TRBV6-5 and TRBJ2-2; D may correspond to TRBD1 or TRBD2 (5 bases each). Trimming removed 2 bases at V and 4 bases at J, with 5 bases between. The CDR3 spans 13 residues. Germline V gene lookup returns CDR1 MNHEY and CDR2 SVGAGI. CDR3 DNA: TGTGCCAGCAGTTACGGGGGCACCGGGGAGCTGTTTTTT. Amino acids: CASSYGGTGELFF.

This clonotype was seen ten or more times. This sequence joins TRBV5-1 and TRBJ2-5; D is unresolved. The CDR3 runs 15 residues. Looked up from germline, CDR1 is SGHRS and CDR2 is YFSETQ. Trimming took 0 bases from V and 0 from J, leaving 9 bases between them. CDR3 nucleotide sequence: TGCGCCAGCAGCTTGGGAGTACGGCACCAAGAGACCCAGTACTTC. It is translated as CASSLGVRHQETQYF.

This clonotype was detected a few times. The CDR3 sequence is CASSSGTSNYNEQFF. DNA for the CDR3: TGTGCCAGCAGCTCCGGGACTAGTAATTACAATGAGCAGTTCTTC. The rearrangement links TRBV7-9 to TRBJ2-1; the match to TRBD2 covers 8 bases. Germline-derived CDR1 and CDR2 are SEHNR and FQNEAQ (reference sequence). V dropped 4 bases and J dropped 4; count of bases not matched to a gene: 6. The CDR3 consists of 15 residues.